This T cell receptor beta chain came from a study of brain T cells in children with intractable seizures (dated by TCRdb to the early 2020s). Describing the broader study: Resected brain tissue from 53 pediatric epilepsy surgery cases was initially screened for immune gene transcripts with a NanoString immunology panel. Among the approximately twelve selected surgery cases, pre-surgery blood was additionally sequenced for eight, leaving four cases with brain tissue only. The paper as a whole reports these results and caveats: Because pre- and post-surgery blood were sequenced to different depths, clones absent from the pre-surgery sample may reflect undersampling. The patients' HCMV serostatus was not known, and viral specificity was inferred solely from CDR3 sequence similarity.

The immunoSEQ assay was used to generate TCR beta chain sequences from genomic DNA. As for the authors' bioinformatics: CDR3 sequences that did not begin with the conserved framework cysteine at position 104 were removed manually. To get clonality, the normalized Shannon's Diversity Index was subtracted from one, giving values from 0 (maximal diversity) to 1 (oligoclonal). Chi-squared comparison-of-proportions tests were used to check whether the frequency of the same CDR3 differed between samples, for example brain versus blood. Public clonotypes were identified through searches of immuneACCESS, and similarity to known antiviral clonotypes was evaluated with the VDJdb browser. The immuneACCESS repertoire file appears here via TCRdb, limited to in-frame rearrangements. These files lack a portion of the clones; in checked studies, under half of the deficit traces to unresolved V genes, and the cause of the others is not known. That table furnishes V, J and clone size, whereas the DNA furnished D and trimming. In all, the sample holds 80,000 or so clones, and more than 75% of those were seen once. The ten largest clonotypes hold around 22% of the sample.

As encoded in the germline V gene, CDR1 is SQVTM while CDR2 is ANQGSEA. The germline V and J ends show losses of 4 bases and 2 bases respectively, and no gene match explains 4 bases of the junction. Measured from the cysteine to the phenylalanine, the CDR3 is 13 residues long. CDR3 DNA only is kept here, 39 bases in frame from base 1. Read against the paper, the sample's time point label means: resected brain tissue, or blood drawn just prior to surgery. The surgery cases showing the highest brain T cell transcript signatures were chosen for TCR beta chain sequencing of brain tissue and, when available, of blood. Prior to surgery, the patients had been treated with at least one anti-epileptic drug. TCR-sequenced patients were children with drug-resistant epilepsy due to tuberous sclerosis complex, focal cortical dysplasia, Rasmussen encephalitis or hemimegalencephaly. Blood samples were drawn just before the epilepsy surgery. Bulk genomic DNA was extracted from unsorted brain tissue and whole blood with the Monarch genomic DNA purification kit.

With regard to this clone: The antigen it recognizes is unknown. Per-base quality was not reported, and no clone a single base away is much larger than it.

Sequences were derived from peripheral blood, sampled at surgery. The rearrangement combines TRBV29-1 with TRBJ1-2, with TRBD1 identical over 7 junction bases. The TCR sequence derives from a girl aged 2-10 years with Rasmussen encephalitis and intractable seizures. Here is the DNA: TGCAGCGTTGCGGCACAGGGGAACTATGGCTACACCTTC. Translated, this gives CSVAAQGNYGYTF.